These 30 T cell receptor beta chains were sequenced from one sample in a study of siplizumab effects on memory and regulatory T cells. Method: immunoSEQ multiplex PCR; TCRdb's copy keeps in-frame clones and lacks some. The repertoire consists of 70,000 to 95,000 clones, with 85% to 90% occurring once and the leading ten covering more than 14%. The sequenced material came from CD4+ T cells sorted from blood. The receptors derive from a human donor in good health.

This rearrangement joins TRBV9 to TRBJ2-1, with 9 positions matching TRBD1. Trimming took 3 bases from V and 5 from J; bases not matched to a gene: 18. Germline values: CDR1 SGDLS, CDR2 YYNGEE. The CDR3 is 19 amino acids. The chain's CDR3 is CASSAGTGLSSGANNEQFF. For the CDR3, the DNA is TGTGCCAGCAGCGCCGGGACAGGGTTATCTAGCGGTGCGAACAATGAGCAGTTCTTC.

The chain couples TRBV7-9 to TRBJ1-1; D is possibly TRBD1 (6 bases). This CDR3 is built from 15 residues. Deletions cut 1 base from V and 8 bases from J, with 17 bases between. CDR1 SEHNR and CDR2 FQNEAQ come from the germline V gene (reference sequence). CDR3 residues: CASSLGTGYRDEAFF. In DNA form, the CDR3 reads TGTGCCAGCAGCTTAGGGACGGGGTACAGGGACGAAGCTTTCTTT. The full variable domain, completed using reference TRBV7-9 and TRBJ1-1, is DTGVSQNPRHKITKRGQNVTFRCDPISEHNRLYWYRQTLGQGPEFLTYFQNEAQLEKSRLLSDRFSAERPKGSFSTLEIQRTEQGDSAMYLCASSLGTGYRDEAFFGQGTRLTVV.

The chain combines TRBV4-3 with TRBJ1-5; no reliable D call. Germline loops: CDR1 LGHNA, CDR2 YSLEER. V was trimmed by 0 bases and J by 0 bases, leaving 6 bases between them. CDR3 length equals 15 residues. The CDR3, as DNA: TGCGCCAGCAGCCAAGATAGTCTTAGCAATCAGCCCCAGCATTTT. This translates into CASSQDSLSNQPQHF.

As concerns this clone: The junction and the germline gene differ at one end; a read error may be behind it. J is TRBJ2-7 and V is TRBV2; possibly TRBD2 for D (5 bases). Germline V lookup: CDR1 SNHLY, CDR2 FYNNEI. This CDR3 is 12 amino acids long. The CDR3 DNA reads TGTGCCAGCAGCCCGGAGGCGTACGATCAGTACTTC. Amino acids: CASSPEAYDQYF.

V and J are TRBV5-3 and TRBJ2-1, with TRBD2 matching 11 bases. TRBV5-3 is assigned to the ORF class and has an uncertain function. V gave up 5 bases and J gave up 6 bases; unmatched junction bases: 7. The CDR3 covers 15 residues. CDR3 nucleotides: TGTGCCAGAAGGGAGACTAGCGGGGTAAGCAATGAGCAGTTCTTC. Protein sequence: CARRETSGVSNEQFF.

The chain has TRBV15 and TRBJ1-3; D gene unclear. V was clipped by 1 base and J by 0 bases, with 13 bases between them. Germline V lookup: CDR1 LNHNV, CDR2 YYDKDF (reference sequence). The CDR3 has 17 residues. In DNA form, the CDR3 reads TGTGCCACCAGCAGAGTCGGACGGACGAGCTCTGGAAACACCATATATTTT. This translates into CATSRVGRTSSGNTIYF.

This rearrangement joins TRBV7-9 to TRBJ2-3; D might be TRBD2 (6 bases). The V end lost 5 bases, the J end lost 7 bases, and 16 bases lay between the germline ends. This CDR3 has 14 residues. Per the germline V gene, CDR1 is SEHNR and CDR2 is FQNEAQ (reference sequence). CDR3 sequence (DNA): TGTGCCAGCAGCCGCGGGGAGCAGATAAATACGCAGTATTTT. Its translation: CASSRGEQINTQYF.

This clone was observed a handful of times. The J gene is TRBJ1-5, the V gene TRBV19; no reliable D call. This CDR3 spans 11 amino acids. V was trimmed by 4 bases and J by 9 bases, leaving 7 bases between them. The germline gives CDR1 LNHDA, CDR2 SQIVND (reference sequence). CDR3 DNA: TGTGCCAGTAGTAGTCCCGGGCCCCAGCATTTT. Its protein is CASSSPGPQHF.

This chain joins TRBV12-5 and TRBJ2-1; no firm D call. The germline V gene encodes CDR1 LGHNT and CDR2 FRNRAP. V lost 3 bases, J lost 4 bases, and 7 bases lay in between. The length of the CDR3 is 13 residues. The CDR3 protein is CASGFRDYNEQFF. The DNA of the CDR3 is TGTGCTAGTGGTTTCCGTGATTACAATGAGCAGTTCTTC. Combining the CDR3 with reference TRBV12-5 and TRBJ2-1 gives the whole variable domain DARVTQTPRHKVTEMGQEVTMRCQPILGHNTVFWYRQTMMQGLELLAYFRNRAPLDDSGMPKDRFSAEMPDATLATLKIQPSEPRDSAVYFCASGFRDYNEQFFGPGTRLTVL.

This rearrangement joins TRBV19 to TRBJ2-5; D may match TRBD1 or TRBD2 (5 bases each). This CDR3 is built from 15 residues. Germline V gene lookup returns CDR1 LNHDA and CDR2 SQIVND (reference sequence). The germline V and J ends were trimmed by 2 bases and 0 bases, with 10 bases remaining between them. The CDR3 DNA follows: TGTGCCAGTAGTATACAGGGACCGTACCAAGAGACCCAGTACTTC. Translation gives CASSIQGPYQETQYF. The full variable domain, rest sourced from reference TRBV19 and TRBJ2-5, is DGGITQSPKYLFRKEGQNVTLSCEQNLNHDAMYWYRQDPGQGLRLIYYSQIVNDFQKGDIAEGYSVSREKKESFPLTVTSAQKNPTAFYLCASSIQGPYQETQYFGPGTRLLVL.

The chain is built from TRBV10-3 and TRBJ2-1; TRBD2 matches at 7 bases. CDR1 ENHRY and CDR2 SYGVKD come from the germline V gene. The CDR3 totals 15 residues. Losses at the gene ends were 6 bases for V and 7 bases for J; bases not matched to a gene: 12. The CDR3 nucleotides read TGTGCCATCAGGGCTAGCGGAGGTCTGGGTAATGAGCAGTTCTTC. It is translated as CAIRASGGLGNEQFF.

The chain employs TRBV5-1 and TRBJ2-4; the D gene could be TRBD1 or TRBD2 (6 bases each). In germline, CDR1 is SGHRS, CDR2 YFSETQ. V shed 1 base and J shed 5 bases, with 13 bases lying between them. The length of the CDR3 is 15 residues. CDR3 in amino acids: CASSLPGARENIQYF. The CDR3 nucleotides are TGCGCCAGCAGCTTGCCGGGGGCGCGAGAAAACATTCAGTACTTC.

The chain uses TRBV19 and TRBJ2-4; the D gene could be TRBD1 or TRBD2 (7 bases each). Looked up from germline, CDR1 is LNHDA and CDR2 is SQIVND (reference sequence). V lost 7 bases and J lost 0, with 16 bases in between. The CDR3 runs 16 residues. Here the CDR3 reads CASNFGRGQAKNIQYF. The CDR3 DNA follows: TGTGCCAGTAACTTTGGGAGGGGGCAAGCCAAAAACATTCAGTACTTC.

The CDR3 protein is CASTPWSYTETQYF. The CDR3 DNA follows: TGTGCCAGCACTCCGTGGAGTTATACAGAGACCCAGTACTTC. V gene TRBV6-1 combines with J gene TRBJ2-5; no definite D call. CDR3 length: 14 amino acids. CDR1 and CDR2 from the germline V gene are MNHNS and SASEGT. V gave up 7 bases and J gave up 4 bases, with 16 bases separating them.

V and J are TRBV6-1 and TRBJ1-1; D unclear. The ends were cut back, 5 bases at V and 5 bases at J, with 9 bases in the middle. CDR1 and CDR2 (germline): MNHNS, SASEGT. The CDR3 contains 12 residues. The CDR3 region has the DNA TGTGCCAGCAGTCGTGGCGGGACTGAAGCTTTCTTT. Translated, it gives CASSRGGTEAFF.

The chain uses TRBV5-1 and TRBJ2-3; 9 positions agree with TRBD1. The CDR3 runs to 14 residues. V dropped 5 bases and J dropped 2; count of bases not matched to a gene: 3. Germline lookup yields CDR1 SGHRS and CDR2 YFSETQ. For the CDR3, the DNA is TGCGCCAGCAGTCGGACAGGGGTCACAGATACGCAGTATTTT. This gives the protein CASSRTGVTDTQYF. Together with reference TRBV5-1 and TRBJ2-3, the CDR3 gives the full variable domain: KAGVTQTPRYLIKTRGQQVTLSCSPISGHRSVSWYQQTPGQGLQFLFEYFSETQRNKGNFPGRFSGRQFSNSRSEMNVSTLELGDSALYLCASSRTGVTDTQYFGPGTRLTVL.

The genes are TRBV7-2 and TRBJ2-2; 7 bases align to TRBD2. With V trimmed by 7 bases and J by 7 bases, 6 bases remained unmatched. CDR1 and CDR2 (germline): SGHTA, FQGNSA. The CDR3 runs to 13 residues. CDR3 loop: CASTLGGVGELFF. Written as DNA, the CDR3 is TGTGCCAGCACCCTGGGAGGGGTCGGGGAGCTGTTTTTT.

This chain joins TRBV15 and TRBJ2-7, with unresolved D. The V gene's germline CDR1 is LNHNV and CDR2 YYDKDF (reference sequence). V lost 0 bases and J 6 bases, leaving 3 bases between the germline ends. The CDR3 is 11 amino acids. The CDR3 nucleotides read TGTGCCACCAGCAGAGACGGCGAGCAGTACTTC. Translation gives CATSRDGEQYF.

V and J are TRBV9 and TRBJ2-3, with TRBD2 as a possible D gene (5 bases). V was cut by 4 bases and J by 0 bases, with 15 bases left in between. The CDR3 has 16 residues. Germline V gives CDR1 SGDLS, CDR2 YYNGEE. The CDR3 region is CASSKDSVPSTDTQYF. CDR3 coding DNA: TGTGCCAGCAGCAAGGACTCCGTTCCTAGCACAGATACGCAGTATTTT.

The chain uses TRBV5-4 and TRBJ2-7, with TRBD2 matching 13 bases. V shed 4 bases, J shed 5 bases, and the junction held 12 bases outside the gene matches. Germline CDR1 SGHNT, CDR2 YYREEE (reference sequence). The CDR3 spans 17 residues. DNA of the CDR3: TGTGCCAGCAGCCACCTCCTCGGGACTAGCGGGAATAACGAGCAGTACTTC. Translating gives CASSHLLGTSGNNEQYF.

This chain links TRBV7-9 with TRBJ2-7, with D maybe TRBD1 (6 bases). V shed 2 bases and J shed 3 bases, with 11 bases lying between them. The CDR3 spans 14 residues. CDR1 and CDR2 from the germline V gene are SEHNR and FQNEAQ (reference sequence). In DNA, the CDR3 is TGTGCCAGCAGCTTAACAGGGATCTTCTACGAGCAGTACTTC. Translation: CASSLTGIFYEQYF.

Concerning this clone itself: A read error may produce the germline difference seen at one junction end. This rearrangement joins TRBV7-3 to TRBJ2-2; no clear D. CDR1 is SGHTA and CDR2 is FQGTGA in the germline V gene. This CDR3 has 13 residues. CDR3: CASSLSNTGELFF. CDR3 nucleotides: TGTGCCAGCAGCTTATCGAATACCGGGGAGCTGTTTTTT.

J is TRBJ1-4 and V is TRBV4-2; D uncertain. CDR3 length: 15 amino acids. Trimming removed 4 bases from V and 6 bases from J, with 15 bases in between. Germline V gene sequence: CDR1 LGHNA, CDR2 YNFKEQ. The CDR3 loop is CASSPPAGVHEKLFF. The CDR3 region has the DNA TGTGCCAGCAGCCCCCCAGCCGGGGTTCATGAAAAACTGTTTTTT.

The chain combines TRBV4-1 with TRBJ2-7, with 9 bases identical to TRBD2. V shed 1 base and J 2 bases; nucleotides not matched to a gene: 3. The germline gives CDR1 MGHRA, CDR2 YSYEKL. The CDR3 consists of 15 residues. CDR3 DNA sequence: TGCGCCAGCAGCCAAGGGGGGACTAGCACCTACGAGCAGTACTTC. Its translation: CASSQGGTSTYEQYF.

CDR3 nucleotides: TGTGCCAGCAGCCACAGGGGCCAAGAGCCCTACGAGCAGTACTTC. The encoded protein is CASSHRGQEPYEQYF. This chain connects TRBV7-2 to TRBJ2-7, with 7 bases matching TRBD1. The junction had 9 bases not matched to a gene; V was cut back by 5 bases and J by 2 bases. This CDR3 is 15 amino acids long. Germline CDR1 SGHTA, CDR2 FQGNSA.

This clone was observed a handful of times. The gene calls are TRBV2 and TRBJ2-5; the D is unclear. Germline values: CDR1 SNHLY, CDR2 FYNNEI. Trimming took 1 base from V and 1 from J, leaving 10 bases between them. The CDR3 loop spans 15 amino acids. CDR3 residues: CASSEGQGLQETQYF. The CDR3, as DNA: TGTGCCAGCAGTGAAGGTCAAGGCCTCCAAGAGACCCAGTACTTC.

This chain links TRBV30 with TRBJ2-5, with a weak D call TRBD2 (6 bases). The CDR3 is made up of 11 amino acids. Trimming removed 3 bases from V and 4 bases from J, with 6 bases in between. Germline V gives CDR1 GTSNPN, CDR2 SVGIG (reference sequence). DNA for the CDR3: TGTGCCTGGAGCGGGAGAGAGACCCAGTACTTC. Translation gives CAWSGRETQYF. The full variable domain, rest sourced from reference TRBV30 and TRBJ2-5, is SQTIHQWPATLVQPVGSPLSLECTVEGTSNPNLYWYRQAAGRGLQLLFYSVGIGQISSEVPQNLSASRPQDRQFILSSKKLLLSDSGFYLCAWSGRETQYFGPGTRLLVL.

This clone showed up just once. The chain is built from TRBV6-5 and TRBJ2-3, with D tentatively TRBD2 (5 bases). The germline V gene has CDR1 MNHEY and CDR2 SVGAGI. CDR3 length: 14 amino acids. The ends were cut back, 8 bases at V and 0 bases at J, with 12 bases in the middle. This chain's CDR3 is CASALRESTDTQYF. The CDR3 DNA sequence: TGTGCCAGCGCCTTAAGGGAGAGCACAGATACGCAGTATTTT.

The V call is TRBV7-9, the J call TRBJ1-5; D remains ambiguous. Per the germline V gene, CDR1 is SEHNR and CDR2 is FQNEAQ (reference sequence). This CDR3 comprises 17 residues. Trimming shortened V by 1 base and J by 1 base, and 14 bases separated the two germline ends. The CDR3 sequence: CASSLVGAGRSNQPQHF. CDR3 sequence (DNA): TGTGCCAGCAGCTTAGTCGGAGCGGGCCGGAGCAATCAGCCCCAGCATTTT.

The genes are TRBV4-1 and TRBJ2-7; 7 nucleotides agree with TRBD1. The germline V gene has CDR1 MGHRA and CDR2 YSYEKL. The CDR3 consists of 15 residues. With 4 bases clipped from V and 7 bases from J, the junction kept 13 bases outside the gene matches. The CDR3 sequence: CASSPGTARSREQYF. CDR3 bases: TGCGCCAGCAGCCCTGGGACAGCCCGTAGCAGGGAGCAGTACTTC.